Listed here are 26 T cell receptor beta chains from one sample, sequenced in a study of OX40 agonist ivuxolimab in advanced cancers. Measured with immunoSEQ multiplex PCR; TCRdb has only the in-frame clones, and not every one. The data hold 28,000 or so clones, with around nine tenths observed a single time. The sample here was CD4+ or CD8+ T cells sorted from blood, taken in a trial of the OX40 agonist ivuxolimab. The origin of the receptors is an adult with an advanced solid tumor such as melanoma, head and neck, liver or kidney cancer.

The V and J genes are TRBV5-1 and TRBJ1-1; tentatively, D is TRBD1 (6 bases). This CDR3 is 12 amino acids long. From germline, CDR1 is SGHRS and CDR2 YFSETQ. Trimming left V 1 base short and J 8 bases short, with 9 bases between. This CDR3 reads CASSLQGNEAFF. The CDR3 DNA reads TGCGCCAGCAGCTTGCAGGGGAACGAAGCTTTCTTT.

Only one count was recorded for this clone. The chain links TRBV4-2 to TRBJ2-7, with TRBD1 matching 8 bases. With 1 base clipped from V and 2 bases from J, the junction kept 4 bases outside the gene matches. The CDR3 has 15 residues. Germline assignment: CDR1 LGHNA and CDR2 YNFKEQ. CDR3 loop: CASSQGDRGAYEQYF. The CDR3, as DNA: TGTGCCAGCAGCCAAGGAGACAGGGGTGCCTACGAGCAGTACTTC.

In nucleotides, the CDR3 is TGCGCCAGCAGCCCCACGCCGGGAACCCGTGACGAGCAGTACTTC. Its translation is CASSPTPGTRDEQYF. The chain is built from TRBV4-3 and TRBJ2-5, with D possibly being TRBD2 (5 bases). The end of the DNA aligns better with TRBJ2-7, so the J call may be wrong. The germline CDR1 and CDR2 sequences are LGHNA and YSLEER. The CDR3 totals 15 residues.

CDR3 in amino acids: CATSGRENTEAFF. DNA for the CDR3: TGTGCCACCAGCGGACGGGAGAACACTGAAGCTTTCTTT. J is TRBJ1-1 and V is TRBV15; D is uncertain. The CDR3 extends over 13 amino acids. V lost 5 bases and J lost 1, with 8 bases in between. The germline CDR1 and CDR2 sequences are LNHNV and YYDKDF (reference sequence).

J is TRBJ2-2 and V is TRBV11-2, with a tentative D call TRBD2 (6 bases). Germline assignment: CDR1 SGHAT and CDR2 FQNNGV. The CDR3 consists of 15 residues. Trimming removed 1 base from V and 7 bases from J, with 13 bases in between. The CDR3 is CASSLVGLAYGELFF. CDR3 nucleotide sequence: TGTGCCAGCAGCTTAGTGGGACTTGCATACGGGGAGCTGTTTTTT.

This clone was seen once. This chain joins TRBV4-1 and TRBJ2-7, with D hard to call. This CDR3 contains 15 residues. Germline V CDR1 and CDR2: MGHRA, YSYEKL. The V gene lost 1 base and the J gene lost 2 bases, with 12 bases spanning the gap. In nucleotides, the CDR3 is TGCGCCAGCAGCCAAGCTCTCGGAACCACCTACGAGCAGTACTTC. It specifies CASSQALGTTYEQYF.

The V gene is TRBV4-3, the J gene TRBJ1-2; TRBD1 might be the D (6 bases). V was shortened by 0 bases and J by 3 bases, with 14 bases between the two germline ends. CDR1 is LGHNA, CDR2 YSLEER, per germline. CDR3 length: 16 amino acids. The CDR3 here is CASSQDIGTPHYGYTF. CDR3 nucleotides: TGCGCCAGCAGCCAAGATATCGGGACACCACACTATGGCTACACCTTC.

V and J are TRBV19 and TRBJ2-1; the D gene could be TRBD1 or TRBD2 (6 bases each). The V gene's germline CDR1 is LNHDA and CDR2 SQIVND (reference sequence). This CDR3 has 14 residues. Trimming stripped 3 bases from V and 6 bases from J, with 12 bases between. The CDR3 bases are TGTGCCAGTAGTATGGGCCCGGGGGCCAATGAGCAGTTCTTC. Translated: CASSMGPGANEQFF.

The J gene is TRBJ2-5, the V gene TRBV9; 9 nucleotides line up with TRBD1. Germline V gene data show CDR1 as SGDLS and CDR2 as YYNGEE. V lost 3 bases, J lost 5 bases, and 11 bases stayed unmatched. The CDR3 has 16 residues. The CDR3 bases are TGTGCCAGCAGCGCGTACTCCGGGACAGGGTTGGAGACCCAGTACTTC. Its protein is CASSAYSGTGLETQYF.

The CDR3 protein is CSVDPSGSYEQYF. The CDR3 coding sequence is TGCAGCGTTGACCCTAGCGGATCCTACGAGCAGTACTTC. The chain combines TRBV29-1 with TRBJ2-7; 7 bases agree with TRBD2. Trimming cost V 3 bases and J 1 base; bases outside gene matches: 3. The CDR3 totals 13 residues. The V gene's germline CDR1 is SQVTM and CDR2 ANQGSEA.

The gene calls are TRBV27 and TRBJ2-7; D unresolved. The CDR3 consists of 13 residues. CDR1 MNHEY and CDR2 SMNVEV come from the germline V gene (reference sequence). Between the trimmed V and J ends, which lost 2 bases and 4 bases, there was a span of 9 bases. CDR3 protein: CASSLSLGYEQYF. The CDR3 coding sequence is TGTGCCAGCAGTTTAAGTCTGGGGTACGAGCAGTACTTC.

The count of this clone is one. CDR3 sequence: CASSLPTGVAYEQYF. The CDR3 region has the DNA TGTGCCAGCAGCTTACCCACAGGGGTGGCATACGAGCAGTACTTC. The genes are TRBV7-8 and TRBJ2-7; TRBD1 matches at 7 bases. The CDR3 totals 15 residues. The germline V gene encodes CDR1 SGHVS and CDR2 FQNEAQ. V trimming: 2 bases; J trimming: 4 bases; junction bases outside the gene matches: 8.

CDR3 coding DNA: TGTGCCAGCAGTCTTACAGGGGATGGGAACACTGAAGCTTTCTTT. This translates into CASSLTGDGNTEAFF. This chain joins TRBV6-6 and TRBJ1-1, with TRBD1 identical over 7 bases. The germline V gene has CDR1 MNHNY and CDR2 SVGAGI (reference sequence). Trimming took 5 bases from V and 1 from J; bases not matched to a gene: 7. The CDR3 runs 15 residues.

CDR3 nucleotides: TGTGCCAGCAGCGTGGGGCAAAACTACGAGCAGTACTTC. As protein: CASSVGQNYEQYF. The chain links TRBV9 to TRBJ2-7, with D perhaps matching TRBD1 (5 bases). V lost 2 bases to trimming and J lost 3 bases, with 9 bases between them. Germline CDR1 SGDLS, CDR2 YYNGEE. CDR3 length equals 13 residues.

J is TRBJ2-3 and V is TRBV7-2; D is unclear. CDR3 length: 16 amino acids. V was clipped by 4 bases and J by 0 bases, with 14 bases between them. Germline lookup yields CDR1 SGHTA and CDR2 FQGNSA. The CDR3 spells CASSSEYGISTDTQYF. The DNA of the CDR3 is TGTGCCAGCAGCTCAGAATACGGAATTAGCACAGATACGCAGTATTTT.

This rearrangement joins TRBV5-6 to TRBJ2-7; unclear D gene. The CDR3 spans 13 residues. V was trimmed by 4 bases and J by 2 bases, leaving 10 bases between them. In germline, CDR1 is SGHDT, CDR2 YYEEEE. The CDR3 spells CASSPQEPYEQYF. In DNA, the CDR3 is TGTGCCAGCAGCCCTCAGGAACCCTACGAGCAGTACTTC.

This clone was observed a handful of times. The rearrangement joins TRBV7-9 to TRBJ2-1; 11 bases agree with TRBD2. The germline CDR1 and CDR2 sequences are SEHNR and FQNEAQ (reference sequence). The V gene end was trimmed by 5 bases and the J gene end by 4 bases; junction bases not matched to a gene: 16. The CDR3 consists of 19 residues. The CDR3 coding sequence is TGTGCCAGCAGCCTACTTGGGCTAGCGGGAGGACTTATTTACAATGAGCAGTTCTTC. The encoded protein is CASSLLGLAGGLIYNEQFF.

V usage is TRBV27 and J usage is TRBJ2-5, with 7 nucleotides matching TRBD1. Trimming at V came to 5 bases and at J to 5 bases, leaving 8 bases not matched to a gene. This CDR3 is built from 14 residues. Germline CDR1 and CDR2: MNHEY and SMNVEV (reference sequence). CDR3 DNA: TGTGCCAGCAGTCCACAGGGGAAGTGGGAGACCCAGTACTTC. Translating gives CASSPQGKWETQYF.

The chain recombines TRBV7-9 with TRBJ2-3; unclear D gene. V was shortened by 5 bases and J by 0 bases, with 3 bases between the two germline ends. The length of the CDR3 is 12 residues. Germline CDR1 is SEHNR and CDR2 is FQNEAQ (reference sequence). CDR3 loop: CASSPSTDTQYF. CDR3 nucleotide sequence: TGTGCCAGCAGCCCTAGCACAGATACGCAGTATTTT.

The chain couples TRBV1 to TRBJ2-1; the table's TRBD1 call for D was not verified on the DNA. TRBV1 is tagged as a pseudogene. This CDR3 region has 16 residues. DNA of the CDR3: TGCACCAGCAGCCAAGGGGCACAACCATTTCTCTATGAGCAGTTCTTC. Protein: CTSSQGAQPFLYEQFF.

CDR3 sequence reads: CATSRVVGEQYF. CDR3 bases: TGTGCCACCAGCAGAGTTGTCGGCGAGCAGTACTTC. V usage is TRBV15 and J usage is TRBJ2-7; D remains unclear. CDR1 is LNHNV and CDR2 is YYDKDF in the germline V gene (reference sequence). V was pared by 1 base and J by 6 bases, with 7 bases between. The CDR3 is made up of 12 amino acids.

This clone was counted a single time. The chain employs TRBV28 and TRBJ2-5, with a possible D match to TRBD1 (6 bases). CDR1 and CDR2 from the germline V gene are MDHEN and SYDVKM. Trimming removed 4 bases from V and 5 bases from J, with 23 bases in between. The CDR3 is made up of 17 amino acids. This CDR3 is CASSYIVGGVGIETQYF. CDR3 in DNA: TGTGCCAGCAGTTATATCGTTGGGGGCGTGGGTATTGAGACCCAGTACTTC.

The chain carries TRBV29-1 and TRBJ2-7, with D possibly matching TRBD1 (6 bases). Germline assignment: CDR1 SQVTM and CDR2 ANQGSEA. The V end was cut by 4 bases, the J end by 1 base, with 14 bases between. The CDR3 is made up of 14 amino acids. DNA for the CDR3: TGCAGCGTTGGAGGTGGGACAAGTTCCTACGAGCAGTACTTC. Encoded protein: CSVGGGTSSYEQYF.

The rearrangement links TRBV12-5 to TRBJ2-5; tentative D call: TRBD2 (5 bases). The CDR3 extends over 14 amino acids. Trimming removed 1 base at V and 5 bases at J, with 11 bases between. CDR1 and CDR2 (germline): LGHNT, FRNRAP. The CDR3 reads CASGLAGEWETQYF. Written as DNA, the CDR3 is TGTGCTAGTGGTTTGGCCGGGGAATGGGAGACCCAGTACTTC.

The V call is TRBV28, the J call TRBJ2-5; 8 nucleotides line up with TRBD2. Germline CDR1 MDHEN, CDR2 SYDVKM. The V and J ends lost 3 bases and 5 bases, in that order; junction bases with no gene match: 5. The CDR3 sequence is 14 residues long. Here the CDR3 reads CASSFRGLVETQYF. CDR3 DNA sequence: TGTGCCAGCAGTTTTCGGGGACTAGTTGAGACCCAGTACTTC. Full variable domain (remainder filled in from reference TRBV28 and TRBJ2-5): DVKVTQSSRYLVKRTGEKVFLECVQDMDHENMFWYRQDPGLGLRLIYFSYDVKMKEKGDIPEGYSVSREKKERFSLILESASTNQTSMYLCASSFRGLVETQYFGPGTRLLVL.

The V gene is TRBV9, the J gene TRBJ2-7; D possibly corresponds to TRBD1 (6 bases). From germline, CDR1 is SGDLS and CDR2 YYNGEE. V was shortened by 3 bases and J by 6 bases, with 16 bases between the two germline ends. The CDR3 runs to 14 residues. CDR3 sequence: CASSGQGPSPEQYF. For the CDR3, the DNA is TGTGCCAGCAGCGGCCAGGGGCCGTCGCCCGAGCAGTACTTC.